This T cell receptor (beta chain) originates from a study of blood T cell repertoires in COVID-19 (dated by TCRdb to the early 2020s). For the wider study: Samples from collaborators originated in the United States, Italy and Spain and spanned both the acute and convalescent phases of COVID-19. The repertoires were made available in a free public database intended to serve as a resource for research on the immune response to SARS-CoV-2. Where available, HLA class I and class II types were obtained from metadata supplied by the sample provider rather than from assay-based typing. The prospective study material was composed of cDNA or gDNA derived from T cells, B-cell-depleted T cells, or PBMCs. Nearly every sample came with metadata listing a de-identified subject ID, COVID-19 status, age in years and sex. Samples were obtained from the ongoing ImmuneRACE study (first 160 participants) and from over 1,000 subjects provided by 6 global collaborators. Subjects who had been exposed to COVID-19, were actively infected with it, or had recovered from it provided the deeply sampled blood TCRbeta repertoires that made up the dataset.

TCRbeta CDR3 regions were amplified from genomic DNA using the immunoSEQ Assay, a bias-controlled multiplex PCR. The original methods were these. The number of nucleated cells in each sample was estimated by amplification of reference gene primers within the assay. To quantify the absolute abundance of each unique TCRbeta CDR3 rearrangement, sequence reads were collapsed and filtered. Productive Simpson clonality was computed per sample as the square root of Simpson's diversity index over productive rearrangements. TCRdb's version of the immuneACCESS table is confined to in-frame rearrangements and falls short of the full clone set. An unresolved V gene accounts for under half of the shortfall where checked; the remainder is of unknown origin. Clonal size and the V and J genes are those of that table, whereas D and trimming came from the DNA. The sample includes tens of thousands of clones, with around nine tenths observed a single time. The ten largest clones take up under 4% of the sample.

From the cysteine through the phenylalanine, the CDR3 covers 16 amino acids. The entry retains the CDR3 DNA only, 48 bases that are in frame from base 1. CDR1 and CDR2, looked up from the germline V gene, are MNHEY and SVGAGI. For this chain, trimming is 2 bases at the V end and 1 base at the J end, and the number of junction bases without a gene match is 4. Summary of the overall study and its limitations: The amount of clinical and demographic metadata varied by source and participant and was provided uncurated.

This clone was recorded only once. Which antigen it targets is not known. No quality values exist for individual bases; no much larger clone is one base distant. Collaborating institutions collected whole blood in K2EDTA tubes following their own protocols. For TCRbeta analysis, collaborators shipped samples in one of three forms: frozen whole blood, isolated PBMCs, or DNA extracted from either of those sample types. Sequences were obtained from peripheral blood. This sequence uses TRBV6-5 and TRBJ1-4; TRBD1 lines up with 7 middle nucleotides. This TCR was recovered from a man between 65 and 85 years old with acute or convalescent COVID-19. DNA sequence: TGTGCCAGCAGTTACGCCAGGGACAGAACTAATGAAAAACTGTTTTTT. Its coded protein is CASSYARDRTNEKLFF.